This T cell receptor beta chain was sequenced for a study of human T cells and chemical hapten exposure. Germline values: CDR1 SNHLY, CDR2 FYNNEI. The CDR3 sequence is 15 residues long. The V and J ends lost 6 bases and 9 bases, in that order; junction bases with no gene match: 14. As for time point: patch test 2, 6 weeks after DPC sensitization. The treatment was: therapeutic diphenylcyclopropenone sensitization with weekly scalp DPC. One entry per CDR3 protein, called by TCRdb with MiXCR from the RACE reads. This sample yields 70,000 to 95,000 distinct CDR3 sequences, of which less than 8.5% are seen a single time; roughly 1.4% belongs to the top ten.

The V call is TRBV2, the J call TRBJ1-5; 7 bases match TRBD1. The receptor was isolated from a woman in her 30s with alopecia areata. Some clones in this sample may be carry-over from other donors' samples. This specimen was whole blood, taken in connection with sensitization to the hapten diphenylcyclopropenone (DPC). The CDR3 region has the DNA TGTGCCAGCAGAGACGGGACGGGACAGCGTTTGCCCCAGCATTTT. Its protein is CASRDGTGQRLPQHF.